One and the same sample provided the 22 T cell receptor beta chains below, sequenced in a study of CD8+ T cells in alopecia areata listed by TCRdb under 2018. The receptor library was made with the immunoSEQ multiplex PCR assay. RNA was extracted from all samples and reverse transcribed into cDNA, which served as template for TCR sequencing. Sourced from immuneACCESS, this table was stored by TCRdb with only in-frame sequences that have V and J called. A share of the clones is absent; for the studies checked, an unresolved V gene accounts for under half, and the remainder has no known explanation. This sample comprises about 250,000 clones, 50% to 75% of them detected only once. Around 0.92% of the sample rests with the top ten. In the paper's terms, the treatment or condition label means: oral pan-JAK inhibitor, 5-10 mg twice daily. Sequences were derived from CD4+ T cells sorted from blood, sampled at week 52, from a patient treated with tofacitinib. These receptors all stem from a human donor with alopecia areata.

The chain joins TRBV7-9 to TRBJ2-5; D is unresolved. The CDR3 length is 12 residues. Germline V gene sequence: CDR1 SEHNR, CDR2 FQNEAQ (reference sequence). V lost 1 base, J lost 4 bases, and 4 bases lay in between. CDR3 region: CASSLGAETQYF. CDR3 nucleotide sequence: TGTGCCAGCAGCTTAGGTGCAGAGACCCAGTACTTC.

The chain links TRBV4-1 to TRBJ2-6; D perhaps matches TRBD1 (5 bases). V dropped 3 bases and J dropped 2 bases, with 8 bases sitting between them. CDR1 MGHRA and CDR2 YSYEKL come from the germline V gene. The CDR3 contains 15 residues. The CDR3 spells CASSHEGAGANVLTF. CDR3 sequence (DNA): TGCGCCAGCAGCCACGAAGGGGCTGGGGCCAACGTCCTGACTTTC.

The V gene is TRBV7-6, the J gene TRBJ2-3; 7 bases fit TRBD1. With 1 base clipped from V and 5 bases from J, the junction kept 6 bases outside the gene matches. Germline CDR1 and CDR2: SGHVS and FNYEAQ. The CDR3 extends over 15 amino acids. CDR3 nucleotides: TGTGCCAGCAGCTTAGAGACAGGGACCATAGATACGCAGTATTTT. It translates to CASSLETGTIDTQYF. The whole variable domain, filled in from reference TRBV7-6 and TRBJ2-3, reads GAGVSQSPRYKVTKRGQDVALRCDPISGHVSLYWYRQALGQGPEFLTYFNYEAQQDKSGLPNDRFSAERPEGSISTLTIQRTEQRDSAMYRCASSLETGTIDTQYFGPGTRLTVL.

The V call is TRBV25-1, the J call TRBJ2-1, with D uncertain. Germline CDR1 and CDR2: MGHDK and SYGVNS. The CDR3 is 12 residues long. The ends were cut back, 3 bases at V and 7 bases at J, with 7 bases in the middle. The CDR3 DNA is TGTGCCAGCAGTGACCCGGTGAATGAGCAGTTCTTC. This gives the protein CASSDPVNEQFF.

The CDR3 spells CASSRRTGTAPGGYTF. CDR3 sequence (DNA): TGTGCCAGCAGCCGACGAACCGGGACAGCTCCTGGAGGCTACACCTTC. This chain joins TRBV13 and TRBJ1-2; TRBD1 matches 7 bases. Germline trimming cut 5 bases from V and 8 bases from J; bases unmatched to any gene: 17. Germline V gene lookup returns CDR1 PRHDT and CDR2 FYEKMQ (reference sequence). There are 16 residues in the CDR3. The full variable domain, its missing parts supplied by reference TRBV13 and TRBJ1-2, is AAGVIQSPRHLIKEKRETATLKCYPIPRHDTVYWYQQGPGQDPQFLISFYEKMQSDKGSIPDRFSAQQFSDYHSELNMSSLELGDSALYFCASSRRTGTAPGGYTFGSGTRLTVV.

CDR3 nucleotides: TGTGCCTGGATCCGGGACAGGAAAAGCTACACCTTC. Protein sequence: CAWIRDRKSYTF. The V call is TRBV30, the J call TRBJ1-2; 8 bases match TRBD1. V dropped 4 bases and J dropped 9; count of bases not matched to a gene: 7. The CDR3 spans 12 residues. The germline gives CDR1 GTSNPN, CDR2 SVGIG (reference sequence).

This clone came up many times. The chain has TRBV27 and TRBJ1-5; D unresolved. Per the germline V gene, CDR1 is MNHEY and CDR2 is SMNVEV (reference sequence). The V and J ends lost 2 bases and 3 bases respectively, with 5 bases between them. CDR3 length: 13 residues. CDR3 residues: CASSLTPNQPQHF. DNA for the CDR3: TGTGCCAGCAGTTTAACGCCCAATCAGCCCCAGCATTTT.

CDR3 in DNA: TGCAGTGCCATTAGCGGGGGGCGTGAGTACTTC. Translating gives CSAISGGREYF. The chain is built from TRBV20-1 and TRBJ2-4; 10 nucleotides align to TRBD2. CDR1 and CDR2 (germline): DFQATT, SNEGSKA (reference sequence). J was trimmed by 14 bases and V by 6 bases; bases with no gene match: 7. This CDR3 region has 11 residues.

J is TRBJ2-2 and V is TRBV4-1; D gene unclear. Trimming cost V 2 bases and J 6 bases, with 10 bases left between them. CDR1 and CDR2 from the germline V gene are MGHRA and YSYEKL. CDR3 length: 14 residues. This CDR3 reads CASSQSRSAGELFF. CDR3 in DNA: TGCGCCAGCAGCCAATCACGGAGCGCCGGGGAGCTGTTTTTT.

In its sample, this clone was seen a few times. This chain uses TRBV7-2 with TRBJ1-2; D not certain. Trimming cost V 5 bases and J 4 bases, with 17 bases left between them. Germline CDR1 and CDR2: SGHTA and FQGNSA. There are 15 residues in the CDR3. CDR3 bases: TGTGCCAGCAGCCGTCGGGCGGCCGTACTCTATGGCTACACCTTC. Translated, it gives CASSRRAAVLYGYTF.

This chain uses TRBV4-3 with TRBJ2-3; D is perhaps TRBD1 or TRBD2 (5 bases each). V was clipped by 1 base and J by 4 bases, with 9 bases between them. The CDR3 spans 14 residues. Germline V gene lookup returns CDR1 LGHNA and CDR2 YSLEER. The chain's CDR3 is CASSQAGRADTQYF. The CDR3 nucleotides are TGCGCCAGCAGCCAAGCGGGACGGGCAGATACGCAGTATTTT.

The J gene is TRBJ2-7, the V gene TRBV29-1; D possibly corresponds to TRBD1 (6 bases). The CDR3 consists of 15 residues. V lost 5 bases and J 3 bases, leaving 20 bases between the germline ends. Germline lookup yields CDR1 SQVTM and CDR2 ANQGSEA. CDR3 protein: CSVQNRDTLYYEQYF. CDR3 in DNA: TGCAGCGTTCAAAACCGGGACACTCTATACTACGAGCAGTACTTC.

Regarding this clone: A single base separates this from a much larger clone, so it may be a read error. The gene calls are TRBV7-2 and TRBJ2-3; D is ambiguous. CDR3 length: 11 residues. Looked up from germline, CDR1 is SGHTA and CDR2 is FQGNSA. The V and J ends lost 5 bases and 2 bases respectively, with 2 bases between them. CDR3 sequence (DNA): TGTGCCAGCAGCATCACAGATACGCAGTATTTT. It encodes CASSITDTQYF.

The chain joins TRBV27 to TRBJ1-4; D gene uncertain. Trimming pared 3 bases from V and 8 bases from J, leaving 19 bases between. The germline CDR1 and CDR2 sequences are MNHEY and SMNVEV (reference sequence). CDR3 size: 16 residues. The chain's CDR3 is CASSFHDPDGQEKLFF. Here the CDR3 DNA reads TGTGCCAGCAGTTTCCACGACCCGGACGGGCAAGAAAAACTGTTTTTT. The complete variable domain, with remaining parts taken from reference TRBV27 and TRBJ1-4, reads EAQVTQNPRYLITVTGKKLTVTCSQNMNHEYMSWYRQDPGLGLRQIYYSMNVEVTDKGDVPEGYKVSRKEKRNFPLILESPSPNQTSLYFCASSFHDPDGQEKLFFGSGTQLSVL.

V usage is TRBV6-6 and J usage is TRBJ2-7; 9 bases map to TRBD1. Germline assignment: CDR1 MNHNY and CDR2 SVGAGI (reference sequence). Germline trimming cut 6 bases from V and 4 bases from J; bases unmatched to any gene: 7. CDR3 length equals 14 residues. CDR3 nucleotide sequence: TGTGCCAGCAGCCCACAGGGGGCTATTTACGAGCAGTACTTC. This gives the protein CASSPQGAIYEQYF.

The chain links TRBV29-1 to TRBJ2-5; D is ambiguous. V was clipped by 7 bases and J by 4 bases, with 13 bases between them. CDR1 and CDR2 from the germline V gene are SQVTM and ANQGSEA. The CDR3 totals 12 residues. CDR3 in DNA: TGCAGCGGCTGGGCTACCGGAGAGACCCAGTACTTC. It codes for CSGWATGETQYF.

The V gene is TRBV6-5, the J gene TRBJ2-5; 7 positions match TRBD1. The length of the CDR3 is 13 residues. Germline values: CDR1 MNHEY, CDR2 SVGAGI. V shed 5 bases, J shed 1 base, and the junction held 1 base outside the gene matches. CDR3: CASSKGAQETQYF. The CDR3 DNA follows: TGTGCCAGCAGTAAGGGGGCCCAAGAGACCCAGTACTTC.

This clone has just a few counts. The chain combines TRBV10-3 with TRBJ2-7, with TRBD1 matching 8 bases. V shed 6 bases, J shed 2 bases, and the junction held 3 bases outside the gene matches. The V gene's germline CDR1 is ENHRY and CDR2 SYGVKD. This CDR3 contains 13 residues. The CDR3 DNA is TGTGCCATCAGCCGGACAGGGACCTACGAGCAGTACTTC. Translation: CAISRTGTYEQYF.

This rearrangement joins TRBV12-5 to TRBJ1-3; D not certain. Per the germline V gene, CDR1 is LGHNT and CDR2 is FRNRAP. V lost 6 bases and J lost 0, with 12 bases in between. The CDR3 covers 15 residues. The CDR3 DNA reads as TGTGCTAGTGGCTTCTTGATCAACTCTGGAAACACCATATATTTT. This encodes CASGFLINSGNTIYF. Full variable domain (rest looked up from reference TRBV12-5 and TRBJ1-3): DARVTQTPRHKVTEMGQEVTMRCQPILGHNTVFWYRQTMMQGLELLAYFRNRAPLDDSGMPKDRFSAEMPDATLATLKIQPSEPRDSAVYFCASGFLINSGNTIYFGEGSWLTVV.

This chain uses TRBV7-9 with TRBJ1-2, with TRBD1 identical over 8 bases. Trimming took 5 bases from V and 12 from J; bases not matched to a gene: 11. Germline CDR1 is SEHNR and CDR2 is FQNEAQ (reference sequence). The CDR3 covers 13 residues. The CDR3: CASSLPQDRVHTF. The DNA of the CDR3 is TGTGCCAGCAGCCTACCCCAGGACAGGGTGCACACCTTC.

This clone has only a few counts. This chain uses TRBV7-2 with TRBJ2-1; D might be TRBD1 (5 bases). This CDR3 region has 16 residues. The V gene lost 3 bases and the J gene lost 0 bases, with 12 bases spanning the gap. Per the germline V gene, CDR1 is SGHTA and CDR2 is FQGNSA. The CDR3 protein is CASSFRQRSSYNEQFF. CDR3 in DNA: TGTGCCAGCAGCTTTAGACAGCGTTCCTCCTACAATGAGCAGTTCTTC.

The chain employs TRBV18 and TRBJ2-7, with 7 bases that match TRBD1. The CDR3 sequence is 15 residues long. Germline assignment: CDR1 KGHSH and CDR2 LQKENI. The trim removed 0 bases at V and 3 bases at J, leaving 5 bases unmatched. The CDR3 DNA reads TGTGCCAGCTCACCACCGGGAAGGGGGCGCTACGAGCAGTACTTC. Translated, it gives CASSPPGRGRYEQYF. The variable domain in full, completed from reference TRBV18 and TRBJ2-7, reads NAGVMQNPRHLVRRRGQEARLRCSPMKGHSHVYWYRQLPEEGLKFMVYLQKENIIDESGMPKERFSAEFPKEGPSILRIQQVVRGDSAAYFCASSPPGRGRYEQYFGPGTRLTVT.